Presented here are 22 T cell receptor beta chains from one specimen sequenced in a study of tumor-infiltrating lymphocytes in localized non-small cell lung cancer. The data were produced by immunoSEQ multiplex PCR, yet TCRdb's version contains in-frame clones alone and is incomplete. The sample shows fewer than 20,000 clones, 69% of them seen only once. Source material: lung tumor tissue. These receptors all come from a human donor with non-small cell lung cancer.

The V and J genes are TRBV4-2 and TRBJ2-7; the match to TRBD2 covers 13 bases. Germline-derived CDR1 and CDR2 are LGHNA and YNFKEQ. The trim removed 4 bases at V and 6 bases at J, leaving 0 bases unmatched. The length of the CDR3 is 13 residues. Here the CDR3 reads CASSRTSGSEQYF. CDR3 nucleotide sequence: TGTGCCAGCAGCCGGACTAGCGGGAGCGAGCAGTACTTC.

This chain links TRBV7-3 with TRBJ2-7, with D tentatively TRBD2 (6 bases). This CDR3 has 15 amino acids. Germline lookup yields CDR1 SGHTA and CDR2 FQGTGA. The V end was cut by 2 bases, the J end by 2 bases, with 13 bases between. CDR3 coding DNA: TGTGCCAGCAGCTTAGTTGGCGGGATTACCTACGAGCAGTACTTC. This translates into CASSLVGGITYEQYF.

CDR3 coding DNA: TGTGCCAGCAGCGGCAGAGCGGGAATTGAGCAGTTCTTC. Protein product: CASSGRAGIEQFF. The chain links TRBV7-2 to TRBJ2-1, with 7 nucleotides matching TRBD2. The germline CDR1 and CDR2 sequences are SGHTA and FQGNSA. After removal of 5 bases from V and 9 bases from J, the junction contained 7 bases not matched to a gene. CDR3 length: 13 residues.

This clone has only one observation. The rearrangement links TRBV6-1 to TRBJ1-4; TRBD1 might be the D (6 bases). V was trimmed by 5 bases and J by 7 bases, leaving 8 bases between them. This CDR3 spans 12 amino acids. Germline V gene data show CDR1 as MNHNS and CDR2 as SASEGT. This chain's CDR3 is CASSTGREKLFF. CDR3 coding DNA: TGTGCCAGCAGTACAGGGCGTGAAAAACTGTTTTTT.

The table lists this clone with a count of one. This CDR3 reads CASRRTGGYEQYF. CDR3 sequence (DNA): TGTGCCAGCAGACGAACAGGGGGCTACGAGCAGTACTTC. The V gene is TRBV6-1, the J gene TRBJ2-7, with TRBD1 identical over 8 bases. V lost 6 bases to trimming and J lost 3 bases; unmatched junction nucleotides: 4. Germline-derived CDR1 and CDR2 are MNHNS and SASEGT. The CDR3 runs to 13 residues.

The chain uses TRBV6-4 and TRBJ2-1; 11 nucleotides agree with TRBD1. The CDR3 consists of 14 residues. Germline V gene sequence: CDR1 MRHNA, CDR2 SNTAGT. The J segment lost 6 bases and the V segment lost 4 bases, leaving 2 bases of the junction unmatched. CDR3 loop: CASSADRGLNEQFF. The CDR3, as DNA: TGTGCCAGCAGTGCGGACAGGGGGCTCAATGAGCAGTTCTTC.

The rearrangement links TRBV18 to TRBJ2-7, with TRBD1 identical over 7 bases. Germline CDR1 KGHSH, CDR2 LQKENI. V was pared by 6 bases and J by 5 bases, with 7 bases of the junction left unmatched. The CDR3 has 13 residues. The CDR3: CASSLNRGDEQYF. The DNA of the CDR3 is TGTGCCAGCTCCCTTAACAGGGGTGACGAGCAGTACTTC.

V gene TRBV2 combines with J gene TRBJ2-4; D is unresolved. The CDR3 is 14 amino acids. Germline CDR1 reads SNHLY; CDR2 reads FYNNEI. V lost 1 base and J 4 bases, leaving 8 bases between the germline ends. The CDR3 sequence: CASSEGQPKNIQYF. CDR3 sequence (DNA): TGTGCCAGCAGTGAAGGCCAGCCAAAAAACATTCAGTACTTC.

This clone has just one count. The CDR3 DNA sequence: TGTGCCAGCAGCTCGGGGGACGGAGCGGGGGACGAGCAGTACTTC. Protein sequence: CASSSGDGAGDEQYF. The V call is TRBV11-3, the J call TRBJ2-7; 8 nucleotides match TRBD2. Losses at the gene ends were 4 bases for V and 5 bases for J; bases not matched to a gene: 10. This CDR3 spans 15 amino acids. Germline CDR1 and CDR2: SGHNT and YENEEA. Complete variable domain (other parts from reference TRBV11-3 and TRBJ2-7): EAGVVQSPRYKIIEKKQPVAFWCNPISGHNTLYWYLQNLGQGPELLIRYENEEAVDDSQLPKDRFSAERLKGVDSTLKIQPAELGDSAVYLCASSSGDGAGDEQYFGPGTRLTVT.

This clone has more than one count but fewer than ten. The chain links TRBV6-4 to TRBJ2-7; 11 bases align to TRBD2. The junction had 7 bases not matched to a gene; V was cut back by 5 bases and J by 4 bases. Germline lookup yields CDR1 MRHNA and CDR2 SNTAGT. This CDR3 has 15 amino acids. In nucleotides, the CDR3 is TGTGCCAGCAGTCCCACTAGCGGGAGTGGATACGAGCAGTACTTC. This codes for CASSPTSGSGYEQYF.

This sequence joins TRBV5-1 and TRBJ2-7, with 7 bases lining up with TRBD1. J lost 1 base, V lost 3 bases, and 4 bases had no gene match. The CDR3 has 14 residues. The germline V gene has CDR1 SGHRS and CDR2 YFSETQ. The CDR3 DNA is TGCGCCAGCAGCTCGCCGGGACAGTCCTACGAGCAGTACTTC. Translating gives CASSSPGQSYEQYF.

The chain recombines TRBV4-3 with TRBJ2-5; 9 nucleotides agree with TRBD1. The CDR3 sequence is 16 residues long. In germline, CDR1 is LGHNA, CDR2 YSLEER. After removal of 4 bases from V and 5 bases from J, the junction contained 11 bases not matched to a gene. Here the CDR3 DNA reads TGCGCCAGCAGCCGATCGCCGGGACAGGGAGGGGAGACCCAGTACTTC. Residues: CASSRSPGQGGETQYF.

This chain links TRBV5-1 with TRBJ2-5, with a tentative D call TRBD2 (5 bases). This CDR3 region has 13 residues. V lost 1 base, J lost 3 bases, and 7 bases lay in between. Per the germline V gene, CDR1 is SGHRS and CDR2 is YFSETQ. CDR3 protein: CASSLFGEETQYF. The CDR3 nucleotides are TGCGCCAGCAGCTTGTTCGGGGAAGAGACCCAGTACTTC.

The chain links TRBV29-1 to TRBJ1-1; a possible D gene is TRBD1 (5 bases). CDR3 length equals 13 residues. Trimming took 6 bases from V and 5 from J, leaving 16 bases between them. The germline V gene has CDR1 SQVTM and CDR2 ANQGSEA. For the CDR3, the DNA is TGCAGCGTGGCGACCAGGGCGAGGACTGAAGCTTTCTTT. Translating it yields CSVATRARTEAFF.

This clone appeared a single time. The V and J genes are TRBV5-1 and TRBJ2-2; D is unresolved. Trimming left V 1 base short and J 1 base short, with 8 bases between. Per the germline V gene, CDR1 is SGHRS and CDR2 is YFSETQ. The CDR3 has 15 amino acids. CDR3: CASSLRAENTGELFF. The CDR3 region has the DNA TGCGCCAGCAGCTTGAGAGCTGAGAACACCGGGGAGCTGTTTTTT.

The CDR3 reads CAISGASGRETQYF. The CDR3 DNA is TGTGCCATCAGTGGGGCTAGCGGGAGGGAGACCCAGTACTTC. The V call is TRBV10-3, the J call TRBJ2-5; 11 bases align to TRBD2. Germline CDR1 and CDR2: ENHRY and SYGVKD. V gave up 4 bases and J gave up 5 bases; unmatched junction bases: 3. The CDR3 is 14 residues long.

This chain uses TRBV5-1 with TRBJ1-2; D call uncertain. Germline loops: CDR1 SGHRS, CDR2 YFSETQ. This CDR3 region has 15 residues. V was shortened by 4 bases and J by 4 bases, with 17 bases between the two germline ends. The CDR3 loop reads CASSLDQERGYGYTF. The DNA for the CDR3 is TGCGCCAGCAGCCTAGATCAGGAGAGAGGCTATGGCTACACCTTC.

A few counts support this clone. The J gene is TRBJ1-1, the V gene TRBV6-1; D gene ambiguous. Deletions cut 0 bases from V and 0 bases from J, with 5 bases between. This CDR3 region has 14 residues. CDR1 MNHNS and CDR2 SASEGT come from the germline V gene. CDR3: CASSEASMNTEAFF. The DNA for the CDR3 is TGTGCCAGCAGTGAAGCCTCCATGAACACTGAAGCTTTCTTT.

V and J are TRBV28 and TRBJ2-7, with unresolved D. Germline V gene lookup returns CDR1 MDHEN and CDR2 SYDVKM. There are 11 residues in the CDR3. With 5 bases removed from V and 3 bases from J, the gap between germline ends came to 5 bases. The CDR3, as DNA: TGTGCCAGCAGTCCGTACTACGAGCAGTACTTC. Protein sequence: CASSPYYEQYF.

This chain joins TRBV7-9 and TRBJ1-1, with D possibly TRBD1 on 5 matching bases. The V end was cut by 5 bases, the J end by 3 bases, with 19 bases between. This CDR3 spans 16 amino acids. CDR1 is SEHNR, CDR2 FQNEAQ, per germline (reference sequence). CDR3 region: CASSLSGGRWDTEAFF. In DNA, the CDR3 is TGTGCCAGCAGCCTCTCCGGGGGTCGGTGGGACACTGAAGCTTTCTTT.

The chain uses TRBV4-2 and TRBJ2-3; D is uncertain. V gave up 4 bases and J gave up 0 bases, with 8 bases separating them. The CDR3 is made up of 14 amino acids. Per the germline V gene, CDR1 is LGHNA and CDR2 is YNFKEQ. In DNA form, the CDR3 reads TGTGCCAGCAGCCCCCAGATTAGCACAGATACGCAGTATTTT. Translated: CASSPQISTDTQYF.

The CDR3: CAISPPGQPYGYTF. The CDR3 DNA follows: TGTGCCATCAGCCCACCGGGACAGCCTTATGGCTACACCTTC. The chain recombines TRBV10-3 with TRBJ1-2; TRBD1 matches at 7 bases. Germline assignment: CDR1 ENHRY and CDR2 SYGVKD. The CDR3 runs to 14 residues. The J segment lost 5 bases and the V segment lost 6 bases, leaving 9 bases of the junction unmatched.